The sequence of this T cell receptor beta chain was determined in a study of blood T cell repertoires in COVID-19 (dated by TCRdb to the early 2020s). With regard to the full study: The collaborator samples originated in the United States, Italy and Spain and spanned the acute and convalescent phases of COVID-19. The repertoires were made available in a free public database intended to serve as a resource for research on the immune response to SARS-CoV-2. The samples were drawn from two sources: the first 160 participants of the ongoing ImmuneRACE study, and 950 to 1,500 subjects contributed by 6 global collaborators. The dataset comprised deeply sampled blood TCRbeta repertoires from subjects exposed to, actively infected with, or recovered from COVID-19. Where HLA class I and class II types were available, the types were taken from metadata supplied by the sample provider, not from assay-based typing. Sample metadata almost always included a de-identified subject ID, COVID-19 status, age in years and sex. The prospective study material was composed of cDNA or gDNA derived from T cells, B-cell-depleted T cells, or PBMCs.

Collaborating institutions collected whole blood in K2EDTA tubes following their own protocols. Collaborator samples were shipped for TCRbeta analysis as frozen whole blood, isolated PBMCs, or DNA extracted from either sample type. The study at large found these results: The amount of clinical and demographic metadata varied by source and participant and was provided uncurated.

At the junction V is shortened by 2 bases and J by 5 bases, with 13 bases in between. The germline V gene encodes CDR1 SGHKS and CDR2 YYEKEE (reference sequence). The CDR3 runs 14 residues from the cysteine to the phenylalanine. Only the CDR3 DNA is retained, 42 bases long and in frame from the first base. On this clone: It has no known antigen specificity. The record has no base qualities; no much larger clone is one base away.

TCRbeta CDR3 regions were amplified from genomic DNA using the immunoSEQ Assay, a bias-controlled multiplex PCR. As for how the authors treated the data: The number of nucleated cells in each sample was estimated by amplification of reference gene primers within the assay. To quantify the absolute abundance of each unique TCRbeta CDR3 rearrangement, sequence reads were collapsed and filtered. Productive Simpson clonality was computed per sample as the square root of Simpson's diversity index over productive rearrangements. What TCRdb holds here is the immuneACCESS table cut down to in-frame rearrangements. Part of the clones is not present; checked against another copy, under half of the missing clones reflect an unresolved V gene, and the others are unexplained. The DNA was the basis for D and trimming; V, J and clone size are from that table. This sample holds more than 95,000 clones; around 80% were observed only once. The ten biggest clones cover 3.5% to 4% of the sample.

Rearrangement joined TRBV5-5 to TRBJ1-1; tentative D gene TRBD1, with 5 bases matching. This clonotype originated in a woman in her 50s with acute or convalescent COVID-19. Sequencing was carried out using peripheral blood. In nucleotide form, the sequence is TGTGCCAGCAGCTTAGGTGGGGCTATGACTGAAGCTTTCTTT. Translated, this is CASSLGGAMTEAFF.